This T cell receptor beta chain was captured in a study of early T cells in non-severe SARS-CoV-2 infection. This clonotype occurred many times. One entry per CDR3 protein results from TCRdb running MiXCR on the 5' RACE reads. The sample has fewer than 60,000 distinct CDR3 sequences, 3.5% to 4.5% seen once. This CDR3 is 13 amino acids long. Between the trimmed V and J ends, which lost 6 bases and 3 bases, there was a span of 9 bases. CDR1 SGHTA and CDR2 FQGNSA come from the germline V gene. Sequencing was carried out using whole blood. This chain links TRBV7-2 with TRBJ1-5; TRBD1 is a possible D gene (6 bases). This TCR was sampled from an adult who was a healthcare worker with PCR-confirmed SARS-CoV-2 infection or an uninfected control (not recorded which). CDR3 sequence: CASRGQYNQPQHF. The CDR3 DNA is TGTGCCAGCAGAGGACAGTACAATCAGCCCCAGCATTTT.